A single sample gave rise to the 23 T cell receptor beta chains below, sequenced in a study of T cells in Graves' hyperthyroidism and ophthalmopathy. The source material, RNA transcripts, was used to amplify TCR beta CDR3 regions. The TCR CDR3 first-round RT-PCR relied on the HTBI primer set. In TCRdb, the multiplex PCR reads were re-called with MiXCR into one record per CDR3 protein. The top ten hold about 31% of the sample, which has 350,000 to 400,000 distinct CDR3 sequences, 15% seen once. What was sequenced was blood. The receptors here all came from a woman aged 25 to 39 with Graves' hyperthyroidism.

The chain is built from TRBV28 and TRBJ2-1; possibly TRBD1 or TRBD2 for D (6 bases each). There are 16 residues in the CDR3. V was pared by 3 bases and J by 6 bases, with 18 bases between. The germline CDR1 and CDR2 sequences are MDHEN and SYDVKM. CDR3 amino acids: CASSLGGTVVGNEQFF. The CDR3 DNA reads as TGTGCCAGCAGTTTGGGGGGCACGGTCGTTGGCAATGAGCAGTTCTTC.

In DNA, the CDR3 is TGTGCCAGCAGTTTGGGGGACAGGGAAGAGACCCAGTACTTC. Translated, it gives CASSLGDREETQYF. V and J are TRBV12-3 or TRBV12-4 and TRBJ2-5; 9 nucleotides agree with TRBD1. This CDR3 comprises 14 residues. V lost 3 bases, J lost 3 bases, and 2 bases stayed unmatched.

The chain carries TRBV6-5 and TRBJ2-7; 8 bases are a match to TRBD2. The CDR3 is 17 amino acids. V was clipped by 4 bases and J by 2 bases; unmatched bases: 13. The V gene's germline CDR1 is MNHEY and CDR2 SVGAGI. CDR3 sequence reads: CASSSLAEATNAYEQYF. The CDR3 DNA reads TGTGCCAGCAGTTCACTAGCGGAGGCCACCAATGCCTACGAGCAGTACTTC.

This clonotype was counted ten times or more. The chain combines TRBV28 with TRBJ2-7; no reliable D call. CDR3 length: 12 residues. From germline, CDR1 is MDHEN and CDR2 SYDVKM. V lost 3 bases, J lost 3 bases, and 6 bases lay in between. In DNA, the CDR3 is TGTGCCAGCAGTTTTCGGCTCTACGAGCAGTACTTC. Protein sequence: CASSFRLYEQYF. The full variable domain, in which reference TRBV28 and TRBJ2-7 provide the parts outside the CDR3, is DVKVTQSSRYLVKRTGEKVFLECVQDMDHENMFWYRQDPGLGLRLIYFSYDVKMKEKGDIPEGYSVSREKKERFSLILESASTNQTSMYLCASSFRLYEQYFGPGTRLTVT.

Remarks on this clonotype: A much bigger clone sits one base away, suggesting this may be a read error. The chain joins TRBV28 to TRBJ1-5; D not resolved. CDR3 length: 17 amino acids. Germline V gene sequence: CDR1 MDHEN, CDR2 SYDVKM. CDR3 in amino acids: CASRLYRSFYSNQPQHF. CDR3 sequence (DNA): TGTGCCAGCCGTTTGTATAGAAGCTTCTATAGCAATCAGCCCCAGCATTTT.

This clonotype was counted only a few times. The rearrangement uses TRBV27 and TRBJ2-1, with TRBD2 identical over 12 bases. Germline loops: CDR1 MNHEY, CDR2 SMNVEV (reference sequence). J lost 12 bases, V lost 2 bases, and 8 bases had no gene match. The CDR3 spans 15 residues. The CDR3 loop is CASSLIWTSGIGQFF. CDR3 DNA sequence: TGTGCCAGCAGTTTAATATGGACTAGCGGGATCGGGCAGTTCTTC.

This sequence joins TRBV9 and TRBJ2-1, with 9 bases matching TRBD2. J lost 10 bases, V lost 0 bases, and 23 bases had no gene match. Germline CDR1 and CDR2: SGDLS and YYNGEE. The CDR3 runs 20 residues. Here the CDR3 DNA reads TGTGCCAGCAGCGTAGCCCCCTACGAGAGGGCTAGCGGGAAGGGATCGGAGCAGTTCTTC. Amino acids: CASSVAPYERASGKGSEQFF.

The V call is TRBV28, the J call TRBJ2-7, with TRBD1 matching 7 bases. This CDR3 is built from 16 residues. The V segment lost 1 base and the J segment 1 base; nucleotides outside the gene matches: 7. Germline assignment: CDR1 MDHEN and CDR2 SYDVKM. DNA of the CDR3: TGTGCCAGCAGTTTATTCGGGACAGCTATATCCTACGAGCAGTACTTC. Its translation: CASSLFGTAISYEQYF.

This clonotype came up many times. This CDR3 reads CAISVGNNEQFF. CDR3 DNA: TGTGCCATCAGTGTTGGGAACAATGAGCAGTTCTTC. The chain carries TRBV10-3 and TRBJ2-1; D gene ambiguous. CDR3 length: 12 amino acids. The germline V and J ends were trimmed by 4 bases and 5 bases, with 6 bases remaining between them. The germline gives CDR1 ENHRY, CDR2 SYGVKD.

The chain is built from TRBV2 and TRBJ1-1; TRBD1 is a possible D gene (5 bases). V was trimmed by 9 bases and J by 1 base, leaving 12 bases between them. The CDR3 length is 13 residues. Germline V lookup: CDR1 SNHLY, CDR2 FYNNEI. CDR3 amino acids: CASLAGPNTEAFF. CDR3 bases: TGTGCCAGTTTGGCAGGGCCGAACACTGAAGCTTTCTTT.

This clonotype was counted ten times or more. This chain joins TRBV24-1 and TRBJ2-1; TRBD1 matches at 9 bases. Germline CDR1 KGHDR, CDR2 SFDVKD. This CDR3 region has 16 residues. Trimming took 4 bases from V and 6 from J; bases not matched to a gene: 9. The CDR3: CATSDTGTGRFNEQFF. In DNA, the CDR3 is TGTGCCACCAGTGACACCGGGACAGGGAGGTTCAATGAGCAGTTCTTC.

This clonotype was seen repeatedly, ten times or more. The chain carries TRBV7-2 and TRBJ2-5; no clear D. The length of the CDR3 is 12 residues. Looked up from germline, CDR1 is SGHTA and CDR2 is FQGNSA. The germline V and J ends were trimmed by 2 bases and 6 bases, with 7 bases remaining between them. CDR3 DNA: TGTGCCAGCAGCTTATCAGGCCAGACCCAGTACTTC. Its translation is CASSLSGQTQYF.

There are a few counts of this clonotype. This chain's CDR3 is CASSPGQGEYEQYF. CDR3 in DNA: TGCGCCAGCAGCCCAGGACAGGGAGAATACGAGCAGTACTTC. The chain carries TRBV5-1 and TRBJ2-7; TRBD1 matches 8 bases. The CDR3 consists of 14 residues. The junction had 7 bases not matched to a gene; V was cut back by 4 bases and J by 4 bases. Germline values: CDR1 SGHRS, CDR2 YFSETQ.

The chain recombines TRBV3-1 with TRBJ2-5; 8 bases line up with TRBD1. Trimming removed 1 base from V and 4 bases from J; junction bases left unmatched: 8. The germline V gene has CDR1 LGHDT and CDR2 YNNKEL (reference sequence). The CDR3 consists of 16 residues. The CDR3 here is CASSQVGRGLGETQYF. The CDR3, as DNA: TGTGCCAGCAGCCAAGTAGGCAGGGGGCTTGGAGAGACCCAGTACTTC.

A few counts support this clonotype. The rearrangement links TRBV28 to TRBJ1-5; D unresolved. V was clipped by 6 bases and J by 3 bases, with 18 bases between them. The CDR3 has 16 residues. Germline CDR1 and CDR2: MDHEN and SYDVKM. CDR3 amino acids: CASRDLSRVHNQPQHF. In nucleotides, the CDR3 is TGTGCCAGCAGAGACCTCTCGAGGGTACACAATCAGCCCCAGCATTTT.

This clonotype has ten or more counts. The chain recombines TRBV28 with TRBJ1-2, with D possibly being TRBD1 (6 bases). Per germline, CDR1 MDHEN and CDR2 SYDVKM. The CDR3 is 15 residues long. V was pared by 6 bases and J by 0 bases, with 14 bases between. The CDR3 DNA sequence: TGTGCCAGCAGCCGGGGGCTTGGGGCTAACTATGGCTACACCTTC. It yields the protein CASSRGLGANYGYTF.

The chain recombines TRBV5-1 with TRBJ1-2; perhaps TRBD1 as D (5 bases). CDR1 and CDR2 from the germline V gene are SGHRS and YFSETQ. Trimming removed 0 bases from V and 4 bases from J, with 10 bases in between. This CDR3 is 14 amino acids long. The CDR3 is CASSLDQGAYGYTF. Written as DNA, the CDR3 is TGCGCCAGCAGCTTGGATCAGGGTGCCTATGGCTACACCTTC.

This clonotype has just a few counts. This chain links TRBV11-1 with TRBJ1-1; possibly TRBD1 for D (6 bases). V was cut by 3 bases and J by 5 bases, with 16 bases left in between. This CDR3 has 15 amino acids. CDR1 and CDR2 (germline): SGHAT, FQDESV (reference sequence). Here the CDR3 DNA reads TGTGCCAGCAGCTTTTCGACAGGAGGGGGGACTGAAGCTTTCTTT. Encoded protein: CASSFSTGGGTEAFF.

V gene TRBV6-1 combines with J gene TRBJ2-7, with 7 bases fitting TRBD1. CDR3 length equals 14 residues. The germline V gene has CDR1 MNHNS and CDR2 SASEGT. V gave up 6 bases and J gave up 4 bases; unmatched junction bases: 9. CDR3 nucleotides: TGTGCCAGCAGCCCTCGGACAGGCCTTTACGAGCAGTACTTC. Residues: CASSPRTGLYEQYF.

This clonotype was counted ten times or more. The chain joins TRBV7-9 to TRBJ2-2; 14 nucleotides match TRBD2. The CDR3 spans 19 residues. The trim removed 8 bases at V and 3 bases at J, leaving 14 bases unmatched. Germline values: CDR1 SEHNR, CDR2 FQNEAQ (reference sequence). CDR3 protein: CASSYPGTSGRADTGELFF. In DNA, the CDR3 is TGTGCCAGCTCGTATCCGGGGACTAGCGGGAGAGCGGACACCGGGGAGCTGTTTTTT.

This clonotype has a count of ten or more. The chain employs TRBV3-1 and TRBJ2-4, with 12 bases matching TRBD1. This CDR3 comprises 16 residues. J was trimmed by 7 bases and V by 4 bases; bases with no gene match: 8. Germline assignment: CDR1 LGHDT and CDR2 YNNKEL (reference sequence). This CDR3 reads CASSPSGQGAGNIQYF. Written as DNA, the CDR3 is TGTGCCAGCAGCCCATCGGGACAGGGGGCTGGGAACATTCAGTACTTC. Full variable domain (rest looked up from reference TRBV3-1 and TRBJ2-4): DTAVSQTPKYLVTQMGNDKSIKCEQNLGHDTMYWYKQDSKKFLKIMFSYNNKELIINETVPNRFSPKSPDKAHLNLHINSLELGDSAVYFCASSPSGQGAGNIQYFGAGTRLSVL.

This clonotype came up many times. In nucleotides, the CDR3 is TGTGCCAGCAGCCAGGGGTGGGGATCGAGGGCCGTTGTCGATACGCAGTATTTT. The encoded protein is CASSQGWGSRAVVDTQYF. V usage is TRBV11-2 and J usage is TRBJ2-3; D perhaps matches TRBD1 (6 bases). There are 18 residues in the CDR3. Trimming took 5 bases from V and 6 from J, leaving 27 bases between them. CDR1 and CDR2 from the germline V gene are SGHAT and FQNNGV.

In this sample, this clonotype turned up many times. The V gene is TRBV3-1, the J gene TRBJ1-5, with D perhaps matching TRBD1 (5 bases). The V end lost 1 base, the J end lost 12 bases, and 13 bases lay between the germline ends. The length of the CDR3 is 13 residues. Germline CDR1 and CDR2: LGHDT and YNNKEL (reference sequence). The DNA of the CDR3 is TGTGCCAGCAGCCAAGGCCAGGGAGCTCTCCAGCATTTT. This translates into CASSQGQGALQHF.